This TCR beta chain was observed in a study of cytomegalovirus exposure and HLA in healthy donors. General observations from the study: An analysis that came later showed most CMV-associated TCR beta chains appearing HLA-restricted. Association of a missense DCLRE1C variant with TCR beta V- and J-gene trimming was reported in a later analysis. A later analysis revealed that TCR association rates differed between HLA loci, peaking at DRB1 and bottoming out at HLA-C. The presence/absence work took it that sequencing depth was about the same across donors.

This clone has just one count. Its antigen is still unknown. PCR employed 60 Vbeta and 13 Jbeta primers. Only in-frame clones appear in the TCRdb table, and some are missing; sequencing was by immunoSEQ multiplex PCR. The table includes about 190,000 clones, 80% to 90% detected once. Germline CDR1 reads MGHDK; CDR2 reads SYGVNS. The CDR3 is made up of 17 amino acids. The ends were cut back, 6 bases at V and 3 bases at J, with 21 bases in the middle. Sequencing was carried out using PBMCs. The sequence was obtained from a man aged 25 to 40 in good health and CMV-seronegative. V usage is TRBV25-1 and J usage is TRBJ2-1; perhaps TRBD2 as D (5 bases). The CDR3 nucleotides are TGTGCCAGCAGCCCCGCTGAGGGAGCTTTACACTACAATGAGCAGTTCTTC. Translation gives CASSPAEGALHYNEQFF. Full variable domain (rest looked up from reference TRBV25-1 and TRBJ2-1): EADIYQTPRYLVIGTGKKITLECSQTMGHDKMYWYQQDPGMELHLIHYSYGVNSTEKGDLSSESTVSRIRTEHFPLTLESARPSHTSQYLCASSPAEGALHYNEQFFGPGTRLTVL.